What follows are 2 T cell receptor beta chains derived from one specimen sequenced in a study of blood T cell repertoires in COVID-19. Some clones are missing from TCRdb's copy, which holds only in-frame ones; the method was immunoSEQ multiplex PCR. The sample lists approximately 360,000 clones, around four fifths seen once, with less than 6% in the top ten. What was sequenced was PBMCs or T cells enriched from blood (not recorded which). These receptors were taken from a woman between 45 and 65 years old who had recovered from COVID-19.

The CDR3 region is CASSLGAASLISYEQYF. The DNA for the CDR3 is TGTGCCAGCAGCCTAGGGGCCGCTAGCTTAATCTCCTACGAGCAGTACTTC. The rearrangement links TRBV11-2 to TRBJ2-7; D might be TRBD1 or TRBD2, each matching 5 bases. The CDR3 is made up of 17 amino acids. Germline V gene sequence: CDR1 SGHAT, CDR2 FQNNGV. Deletions cut 5 bases from V and 0 bases from J, with 20 bases between.

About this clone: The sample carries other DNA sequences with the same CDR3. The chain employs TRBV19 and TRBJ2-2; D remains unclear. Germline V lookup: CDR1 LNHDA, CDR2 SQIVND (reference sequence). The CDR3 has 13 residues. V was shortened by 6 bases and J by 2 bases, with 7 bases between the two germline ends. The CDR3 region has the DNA TGTGCCAGTAGCCGGAGTAACACCGGGGAGCTGTTTTTT. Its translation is CASSRSNTGELFF.